A single sample gave rise to the 8 T cell receptor beta chains below, sequenced in a study of T cell clones after liver transplantation. Measured with immunoSEQ multiplex PCR; TCRdb has only the in-frame clones, and not every one. The sample lists roughly 100,000 clones, about 86% occurring once. Specimen: CD4+ T cells from blood, collected approximately 50 months after liver transplant. The origin of the receptors is a human patient who received a liver transplant. The graft donor may account for some of the T cells.

The rearrangement links TRBV7-3 to TRBJ1-4; a possible D gene is TRBD1 (5 bases). V was shortened by 2 bases and J by 5 bases, with 18 bases between the two germline ends. Germline V lookup: CDR1 SGHTA, CDR2 FQGTGA. CDR3 length: 17 amino acids. This chain's CDR3 is CASSLRPAGQENEKLFF. DNA of the CDR3: TGTGCCAGCAGCTTACGGCCTGCGGGGCAGGAGAATGAAAAACTGTTTTTT.

The chain is built from TRBV7-9 and TRBJ1-1, with D perhaps matching TRBD1 (5 bases). The CDR3 spans 13 residues. Germline CDR1 reads SEHNR; CDR2 reads FQNEAQ (reference sequence). The germline V and J ends were trimmed by 7 bases and 0 bases, with 9 bases remaining between them. The CDR3 spells CASKGFMNTEAFF. CDR3 nucleotide sequence: TGTGCCAGCAAGGGGTTCATGAACACTGAAGCTTTCTTT.

This clone was found a few times. This chain links TRBV9 with TRBJ1-2; perhaps TRBD1 as D (6 bases). Germline loops: CDR1 SGDLS, CDR2 YYNGEE. V lost 4 bases, J lost 5 bases, and 9 bases lay in between. There are 12 residues in the CDR3. The CDR3 sequence: CASSRQAYGYTF. The CDR3 DNA is TGTGCCAGCAGCCGACAGGCTTATGGCTACACCTTC.

This sequence joins TRBV7-9 and TRBJ2-4; 7 nucleotides agree with TRBD2. Per the germline V gene, CDR1 is SEHNR and CDR2 is FQNEAQ (reference sequence). Trimming removed 2 bases from V and 1 base from J; junction bases left unmatched: 5. The CDR3 contains 16 residues. The CDR3 loop is CASSLRGREAKNIQYF. In nucleotides, the CDR3 is TGTGCCAGCAGCTTACGAGGGCGGGAGGCCAAAAACATTCAGTACTTC.

The chain carries TRBV19 and TRBJ1-5; D gene uncertain. V dropped 5 bases and J dropped 3 bases, with 17 bases sitting between them. The CDR3 length is 16 residues. CDR1 and CDR2 (germline): LNHDA, SQIVND (reference sequence). Here the CDR3 DNA reads TGTGCCAGTAGTCGGGGATCTGCGGCCTCCAATCAGCCCCAGCATTTT. Translated: CASSRGSAASNQPQHF.

This chain links TRBV2 with TRBJ2-2; weak D call: TRBD1 (5 bases). CDR3 length: 15 amino acids. The V end was cut by 6 bases, the J end by 4 bases, with 15 bases between. In germline, CDR1 is SNHLY, CDR2 FYNNEI. Written as DNA, the CDR3 is TGTGCCAGCAGCCTGACAGATTCTGGCACCGGGGAGCTGTTTTTT. It codes for CASSLTDSGTGELFF.

At least ten counts were recorded for this clone. The chain links TRBV7-2 to TRBJ2-4; weak D call: TRBD2 (7 bases). CDR3 size: 13 residues. Germline V lookup: CDR1 SGHTA, CDR2 FQGNSA. The V gene lost 5 bases and the J gene lost 6 bases, with 11 bases spanning the gap. CDR3 DNA: TGTGCCAGCAGCCCGGGGGGCGTAAACATTCAGTACTTC. Amino acid sequence: CASSPGGVNIQYF.

This clone was seen a handful of times. V gene TRBV25-1 combines with J gene TRBJ1-6; 11 bases align to TRBD1. The CDR3 totals 16 residues. V lost 2 bases and J lost 4; bases outside the gene matches: 1. The V gene's germline CDR1 is MGHDK and CDR2 SYGVNS. The CDR3 loop is CASSEGTGGYNSPLHF. As DNA, the CDR3 is TGTGCCAGCAGTGAAGGGACAGGGGGATATAATTCACCCCTCCACTTT.